The 30 T cell receptor beta chains presented below share a single source sample, sequenced in a study of human T cells and chemical hapten exposure. Time point of the sample: pre-sensitization, week 0. Treatment given: therapeutic diphenylcyclopropenone sensitization with weekly scalp DPC. Via MiXCR, TCRdb re-called the RACE reads, giving one row per CDR3 protein. The repertoire holds about 260,000 distinct CDR3 sequences, with about 9.4% as singletons. This specimen consisted of whole blood, obtained in connection with sensitization to the hapten diphenylcyclopropenone (DPC). The receptors shown here come from a woman aged 40 to 49 with alopecia areata. Some clones in this sample may be carry-over from other donors' samples.

The chain joins TRBV19 to TRBJ1-4; TRBD1 matches at 7 bases. The germline V gene has CDR1 LNHDA and CDR2 SQIVND (reference sequence). The CDR3 sequence is 14 residues long. Germline trimming cut 5 bases from V and 7 bases from J; bases unmatched to any gene: 7. The CDR3 here is CASSLQGRSEKLFF. CDR3 DNA sequence: TGTGCCAGTAGTTTACAGGGGAGAAGTGAAAAACTGTTTTTT.

This clonotype was seen repeatedly, ten times or more. The chain joins TRBV21-1 to TRBJ1-5; the listed D gene, TRBD1, was not tested against the DNA. TRBV21-1 is designated a pseudogene. The CDR3 spans 19 residues. CDR3 nucleotides: TGTGCCAGCAGCCTTGTGAGGGGCGCGAGAACCTTAAGCAATCAGCCCCAGCATTTT. Amino acids: CASSLVRGARTLSNQPQHF.

The chain uses TRBV12-3 or TRBV12-4 and TRBJ1-1, with 10 positions matching TRBD1. J gave up 1 base and V 10 bases, and 6 bases lay outside the gene matches. The CDR3 runs to 14 residues. The CDR3 reads CATIRTGGNTEAFF. Written as DNA, the CDR3 is TGTGCCACCATACGGACAGGGGGGAACACTGAAGCTTTCTTT.

In this sample, this clonotype turned up many times. This rearrangement joins TRBV11-2 to TRBJ2-1; TRBD1 matches at 7 bases. The CDR3 totals 13 residues. V shed 6 bases, J shed 5 bases, and the junction held 4 bases outside the gene matches. CDR1 and CDR2 (germline): SGHAT, FQNNGV. DNA of the CDR3: TGTGCCAGCAGTAGAGACAGGGACAATGAGCAGTTCTTC. Protein sequence: CASSRDRDNEQFF.

This clonotype was counted only a few times. V gene TRBV12-3 or TRBV12-4 combines with J gene TRBJ2-4, with a tentative D call TRBD2 (6 bases). The CDR3 contains 15 residues. Trimming stripped 6 bases from V and 1 base from J, with 13 bases between. CDR3 sequence reads: CASRAGRSAKNIQYF. Written as DNA, the CDR3 is TGTGCCAGCAGAGCTGGGAGGTCGGCCAAAAACATTCAGTACTTC.

This clonotype was detected a few times. The V and J genes are TRBV4-1 and TRBJ2-3; TRBD2 matches 10 bases. The CDR3 sequence is 17 residues long. The germline V gene encodes CDR1 MGHRA and CDR2 YSYEKL. Trimming took 4 bases from V and 2 from J; bases not matched to a gene: 9. The CDR3 region has the DNA TGCGCCAGCAGCCGGACGGGAGCGGGAGGGAACACAGATACGCAGTATTTT. Its protein product is CASSRTGAGGNTDTQYF.

This chain uses TRBV20-1 with TRBJ1-5, with D possibly TRBD1 on 5 matching bases. The V gene lost 3 bases and the J gene lost 7 bases, with 22 bases spanning the gap. Germline V CDR1 and CDR2: DFQATT, SNEGSKA (reference sequence). This CDR3 spans 16 amino acids. CDR3: CSARRGEPVGGQPQHF. The CDR3 DNA sequence: TGCAGTGCTAGGCGAGGGGAGCCTGTGGGCGGACAGCCCCAGCATTTT.

The chain couples TRBV7-2 to TRBJ2-3; D gene ambiguous. Germline assignment: CDR1 SGHTA and CDR2 FQGNSA. V shed 3 bases and J shed 1 base, with 14 bases lying between them. This CDR3 has 16 residues. CDR3 DNA: TGTGCCAGCAGCTTTGGCAGCTCTACGGGCACAGATACGCAGTATTTT. Its translation: CASSFGSSTGTDTQYF. The full variable domain, in which reference TRBV7-2 and TRBJ2-3 provide the parts outside the CDR3, is GAGVSQSPSNKVTEKGKDVELRCDPISGHTALYWYRQSLGQGLEFLIYFQGNSAPDKSGLPSDRFSAERTGGSVSTLTIQRTQQEDSAVYLCASSFGSSTGTDTQYFGPGTRLTVL.

This clonotype appeared a few times. V is TRBV4-1 and J is TRBJ2-3; TRBD2 is a possible D gene (5 bases). Trimming cost V 4 bases and J 0 bases, with 17 bases left between them. CDR3 length: 17 residues. The germline CDR1 and CDR2 sequences are MGHRA and YSYEKL. CDR3 sequence reads: CASSRFSLRTSTDTQYF. The CDR3, as DNA: TGCGCCAGCAGCCGTTTTTCCCTGCGGACTAGCACAGATACGCAGTATTTT.

This clonotype showed up just a few times. The V call is TRBV2, the J call TRBJ1-1, with 9 bases that match TRBD1. V lost 7 bases to trimming and J lost 12 bases; unmatched junction nucleotides: 12. Germline V gives CDR1 SNHLY, CDR2 FYNNEI. The CDR3 loop spans 13 amino acids. DNA of the CDR3: TGTGCCAGCAAGGGGGACAGGGTAACCGAACCTTTCTTT. Protein sequence: CASKGDRVTEPFF.

This clonotype has ten or more counts. This rearrangement joins TRBV7-2 to TRBJ2-5; TRBD2 matches at 9 bases. Germline lookup yields CDR1 SGHTA and CDR2 FQGNSA. CDR3 size: 16 residues. The V segment lost 3 bases and the J segment 1 base; nucleotides outside the gene matches: 6. The CDR3 DNA reads as TGTGCCAGCAGCTTCCGGGCTAGCGGGATCCAAGAGACCCAGTACTTC. Amino acids: CASSFRASGIQETQYF.

This clonotype was detected a few times. In DNA form, the CDR3 reads TGCAGCGCCCAGAATCCAGCCGGGGAGCTGTTTTTT. Protein sequence: CSAQNPAGELFF. This chain uses TRBV29-1 with TRBJ2-2; D call uncertain. Per germline, CDR1 SQVTM and CDR2 ANQGSEA. Trimming left V 7 bases short and J 6 bases short, with 12 bases between. CDR3 length: 12 amino acids.

In its sample, this clonotype was seen many times. The rearrangement joins TRBV15 to TRBJ2-7; 8 nucleotides agree with TRBD1. Germline V lookup: CDR1 LNHNV, CDR2 YYDKDF (reference sequence). V was clipped by 2 bases and J by 4 bases; unmatched bases: 13. CDR3 length: 17 residues. The CDR3 DNA is TGTGCCACCAGCAGAAAAGACAGGGGACGCCCACCGTACGAGCAGTACTTC. Its translation is CATSRKDRGRPPYEQYF.

At least ten counts were recorded for this clonotype. This chain connects TRBV7-2 to TRBJ2-1; 12 positions match TRBD2. From germline, CDR1 is SGHTA and CDR2 FQGNSA. The CDR3 loop spans 15 amino acids. V lost 1 base, J lost 9 bases, and 4 bases stayed unmatched. This CDR3 is CASSLVASGRGEQFF. CDR3 coding DNA: TGTGCCAGCAGCTTAGTGGCTAGCGGGAGGGGTGAGCAGTTCTTC.

CDR3 in amino acids: CASSEGIGTGAYEQYF. The CDR3 coding sequence is TGTGCCAGCAGTGAAGGAATCGGGACAGGTGCTTACGAGCAGTACTTC. The chain links TRBV6-1 to TRBJ2-7; 8 bases are shared with TRBD1. This CDR3 has 16 amino acids. Germline CDR1 MNHNS, CDR2 SASEGT. Germline trimming cut 1 base from V and 4 bases from J; bases unmatched to any gene: 9.

The chain combines TRBV6-5 with TRBJ2-3, with 14 bases lining up with TRBD2. CDR1 is MNHEY and CDR2 is SVGAGI in the germline V gene. This CDR3 spans 18 amino acids. The junction had 7 bases not matched to a gene; V was cut back by 5 bases and J by 0 bases. The CDR3 nucleotides read TGTGCCAGCAGTCCAGGACTAGCGGGAGGCCTTAGCACAGATACGCAGTATTTT. Translating gives CASSPGLAGGLSTDTQYF.

The rearrangement uses TRBV29-1 and TRBJ2-1, with D perhaps TRBD1 (6 bases). The germline V gene encodes CDR1 SQVTM and CDR2 ANQGSEA. V lost 2 bases to trimming and J lost 10 bases, with 12 bases between them. The CDR3 contains 12 residues. In DNA, the CDR3 is TGCAGCGTTGAACCGCAGGGGTACGAGCAGTTCTTC. Translating it yields CSVEPQGYEQFF.

The chain couples TRBV20-1 to TRBJ2-7; 13 bases line up with TRBD2. Germline V gene lookup returns CDR1 DFQATT and CDR2 SNEGSKA (reference sequence). The V gene end was trimmed by 3 bases and the J gene end by 4 bases; junction bases not matched to a gene: 3. CDR3 length: 14 residues. CDR3 sequence (DNA): TGCAGTGCTAGTAGACTAGCGGGAGGTTACGAGCAGTACTTC. It translates to CSASRLAGGYEQYF.

V usage is TRBV19 and J usage is TRBJ1-4; 7 bases fit TRBD1. Trimming removed 6 bases from V and 7 bases from J; junction bases left unmatched: 5. CDR1 and CDR2 from the germline V gene are LNHDA and SQIVND (reference sequence). CDR3 size: 13 residues. CDR3 DNA sequence: TGTGCCAGTAGGAGTCAGGGGGTTGAAAAACTGTTTTTT. Protein sequence: CASRSQGVEKLFF. Full variable domain (missing parts from reference TRBV19 and TRBJ1-4): DGGITQSPKYLFRKEGQNVTLSCEQNLNHDAMYWYRQDPGQGLRLIYYSQIVNDFQKGDIAEGYSVSREKKESFPLTVTSAQKNPTAFYLCASRSQGVEKLFFGSGTQLSVL.

V and J are TRBV7-3 and TRBJ2-1; TRBD2 aligns across 10 bases. In germline, CDR1 is SGHTA, CDR2 FQGTGA. The J segment lost 0 bases and the V segment lost 6 bases, leaving 5 bases of the junction unmatched. The CDR3 length is 16 residues. Here the CDR3 reads CASSPLAGVSYNEQFF. The CDR3 DNA reads as TGTGCCAGCAGTCCCCTAGCGGGAGTCTCCTACAATGAGCAGTTCTTC.

The sample holds many counts of this clonotype. This chain links TRBV2 with TRBJ2-6; D might be TRBD1 (6 bases). Between the trimmed V and J ends, which lost 6 bases and 0 bases, there was a span of 18 bases. The CDR3 contains 18 residues. CDR1 is SNHLY and CDR2 is FYNNEI in the germline V gene. The chain's CDR3 is CASSRPPGDRSGANVLTF. As DNA, the CDR3 is TGTGCCAGCAGCCGACCCCCAGGGGACCGCTCTGGGGCCAACGTCCTGACTTTC.

This clonotype was seen only a few times. This chain connects TRBV7-3 to TRBJ2-1; TRBD1 aligns across 9 bases. CDR1 is SGHTA and CDR2 is FQGTGA in the germline V gene. J gave up 8 bases and V 4 bases, and 12 bases lay outside the gene matches. The CDR3 has 16 amino acids. The CDR3 loop is CASSSFPGQGVDEQFF. CDR3 sequence (DNA): TGTGCCAGCAGCTCCTTTCCGGGACAGGGCGTAGATGAGCAGTTCTTC.

The chain joins TRBV11-2 to TRBJ2-3; 8 bases fit TRBD1. V was pared by 6 bases and J by 1 base, with 9 bases of the junction left unmatched. This CDR3 is built from 16 residues. In germline, CDR1 is SGHAT, CDR2 FQNNGV. For the CDR3, the DNA is TGTGCCAGCAGACCGACCAGGGGGCTCGGCACAGATACGCAGTATTTT. As protein: CASRPTRGLGTDTQYF.

The V gene is TRBV20-1, the J gene TRBJ2-1, with 9 bases that match TRBD1. In germline, CDR1 is DFQATT, CDR2 SNEGSKA (reference sequence). With 0 bases clipped from V and 5 bases from J, the junction kept 8 bases outside the gene matches. The CDR3 sequence is 16 residues long. CDR3 sequence: CSARDSGTGNNNEQFF. For the CDR3, the DNA is TGCAGTGCTAGAGACTCCGGGACAGGGAATAACAATGAGCAGTTCTTC.

This chain joins TRBV29-1 and TRBJ2-7, with 7 bases aligning to TRBD1. CDR1 is SQVTM, CDR2 ANQGSEA, per germline. This CDR3 is built from 13 residues. J gave up 3 bases and V 6 bases, and 8 bases lay outside the gene matches. As DNA, the CDR3 is TGCAGCGTCGGTGACAGGGCTTTCTACGAGCAGTACTTC. Encoded protein: CSVGDRAFYEQYF.

This clonotype was seen a handful of times. The chain links TRBV4-1 to TRBJ2-5, with no clear D. V was cut by 1 base and J by 4 bases, with 7 bases left in between. The CDR3 spans 13 residues. Per the germline V gene, CDR1 is MGHRA and CDR2 is YSYEKL. CDR3 protein: CASSQGIPETQYF. CDR3 coding DNA: TGCGCCAGCAGCCAAGGGATCCCAGAGACCCAGTACTTC.

This chain joins TRBV7-2 and TRBJ2-3; D is undetermined. Germline CDR1 reads SGHTA; CDR2 reads FQGNSA. The CDR3 contains 15 residues. V was trimmed by 5 bases and J by 1 base, leaving 13 bases between them. The chain's CDR3 is CASSPRIARTDTQYF. The CDR3, as DNA: TGTGCCAGCAGCCCCCGAATAGCCCGCACAGATACGCAGTATTTT.

V usage is TRBV5-1 and J usage is TRBJ2-7; 9 positions match TRBD1. The CDR3 consists of 14 residues. J lost 2 bases, V lost 4 bases, and 4 bases had no gene match. Germline V gene lookup returns CDR1 SGHRS and CDR2 YFSETQ. CDR3 nucleotides: TGCGCCAGCAGCCCAGGGACAGGGACCTACGAGCAGTACTTC. Its translation: CASSPGTGTYEQYF.

The gene calls are TRBV5-1 and TRBJ2-2; D may match TRBD1 or TRBD2 (6 bases each). The germline gives CDR1 SGHRS, CDR2 YFSETQ. CDR3 length: 18 amino acids. The germline V and J ends were trimmed by 4 bases and 0 bases, with 19 bases remaining between them. CDR3 sequence (DNA): TGCGCCAGCAGCCTTACAGGGCCCGGGAGCGCGAACACCGGGGAGCTGTTTTTT. Residues: CASSLTGPGSANTGELFF.

This clonotype was counted a few times. This chain joins TRBV6-2 or TRBV6-3 and TRBJ2-3; D gene uncertain. With 4 bases removed from V and 4 bases from J, the gap between germline ends came to 9 bases. Germline V lookup: CDR1 MNHEY, CDR2 SVGEGT. The CDR3 is 13 amino acids. The CDR3 DNA reads TGTGCCAGCAGTTTTTCAGGAGCAGATACGCAGTATTTT. It yields the protein CASSFSGADTQYF.